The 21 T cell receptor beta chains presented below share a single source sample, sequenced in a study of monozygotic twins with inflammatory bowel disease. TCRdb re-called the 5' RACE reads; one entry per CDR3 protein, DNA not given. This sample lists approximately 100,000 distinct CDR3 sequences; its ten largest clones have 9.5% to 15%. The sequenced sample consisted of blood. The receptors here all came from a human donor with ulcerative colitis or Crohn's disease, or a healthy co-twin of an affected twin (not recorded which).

CDR3 amino acids: CASSLLSNSGNTIYF. V is TRBV28 and J is TRBJ1-3. The CDR3 sequence is 15 residues long. CDR1 and CDR2 (germline): MDHEN, SYDVKM.

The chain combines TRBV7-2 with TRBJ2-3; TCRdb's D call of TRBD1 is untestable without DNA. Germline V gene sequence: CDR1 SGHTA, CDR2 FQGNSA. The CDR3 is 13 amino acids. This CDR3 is CASSARGEDTQYF.

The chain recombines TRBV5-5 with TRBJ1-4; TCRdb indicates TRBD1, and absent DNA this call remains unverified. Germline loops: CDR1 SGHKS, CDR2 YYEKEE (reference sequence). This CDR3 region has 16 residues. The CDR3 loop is CASSSAGGTGGEKLFF. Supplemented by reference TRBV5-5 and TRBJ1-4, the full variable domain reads DAGVTQSPTHLIKTRGQQVTLRCSPISGHKSVSWYQQVLGQGPQFIFQYYEKEERGRGNFPDRFSARQFPNYSSELNVNALLLGDSALYLCASSSAGGTGGEKLFFGSGTQLSVL.

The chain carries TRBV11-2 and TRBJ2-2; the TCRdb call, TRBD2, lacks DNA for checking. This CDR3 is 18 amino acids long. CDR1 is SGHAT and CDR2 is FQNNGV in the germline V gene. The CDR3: CASSLLAGEYANTGELFF.

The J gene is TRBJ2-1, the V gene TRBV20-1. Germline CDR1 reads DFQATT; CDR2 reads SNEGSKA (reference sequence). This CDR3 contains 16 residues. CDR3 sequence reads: CSAREVVGSSYNEQFF.

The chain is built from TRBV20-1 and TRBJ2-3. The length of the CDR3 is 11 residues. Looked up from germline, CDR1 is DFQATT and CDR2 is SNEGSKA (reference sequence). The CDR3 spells CSASHLDTQYF.

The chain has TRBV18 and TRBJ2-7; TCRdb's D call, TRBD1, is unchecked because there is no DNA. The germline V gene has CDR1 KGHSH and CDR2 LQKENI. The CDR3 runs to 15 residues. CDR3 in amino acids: CASSPPQGGSNEQYF. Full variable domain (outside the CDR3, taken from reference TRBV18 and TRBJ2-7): NAGVMQNPRHLVRRRGQEARLRCSPMKGHSHVYWYRQLPEEGLKFMVYLQKENIIDESGMPKERFSAEFPKEGPSILRIQQVVRGDSAAYFCASSPPQGGSNEQYFGPGTRLTVT.

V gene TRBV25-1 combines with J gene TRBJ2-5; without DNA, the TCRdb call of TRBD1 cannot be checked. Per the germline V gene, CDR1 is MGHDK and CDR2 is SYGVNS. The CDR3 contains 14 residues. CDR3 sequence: CASRSIRGGETQYF.

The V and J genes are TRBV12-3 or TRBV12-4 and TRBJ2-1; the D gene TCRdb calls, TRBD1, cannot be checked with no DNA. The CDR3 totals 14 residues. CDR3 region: CASTLGGFYNEQFF.

The CDR3 loop reads CSAREPGGGNTIYF. The rearrangement uses TRBV20-1 and TRBJ1-3; TCRdb's D call, TRBD1, is unchecked because there is no DNA. This CDR3 contains 14 residues. Germline V gene sequence: CDR1 DFQATT, CDR2 SNEGSKA (reference sequence).

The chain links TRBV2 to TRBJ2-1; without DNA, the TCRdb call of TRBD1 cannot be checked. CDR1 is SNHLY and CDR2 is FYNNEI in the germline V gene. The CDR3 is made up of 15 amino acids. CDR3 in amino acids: CASSEAWDSYNEQFF.

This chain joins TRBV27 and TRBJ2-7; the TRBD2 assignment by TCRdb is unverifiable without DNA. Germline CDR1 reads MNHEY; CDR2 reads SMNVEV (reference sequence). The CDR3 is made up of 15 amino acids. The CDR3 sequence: CASSLSSALAYEQYF.

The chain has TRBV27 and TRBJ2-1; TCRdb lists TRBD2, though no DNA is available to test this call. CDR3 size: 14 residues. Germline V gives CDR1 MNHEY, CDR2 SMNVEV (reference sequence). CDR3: CAPSFYRQYNEQFF.

CDR3 loop: CASRLGLENEQFF. V usage is TRBV6-1 and J usage is TRBJ2-1; TCRdb returns TRBD2, unconfirmable since there is no DNA. CDR3 length: 13 amino acids. Germline V gene data show CDR1 as MNHNS and CDR2 as SASEGT.

CDR3 sequence reads: CASSELAGRNSEQYF. The rearrangement uses TRBV2 and TRBJ2-7; the TCRdb D gene call, TRBD2, has no DNA to confirm it. There are 15 residues in the CDR3. Germline V gives CDR1 SNHLY, CDR2 FYNNEI. The full variable domain, in which reference TRBV2 and TRBJ2-7 provide the parts outside the CDR3, is EPEVTQTPSHQVTQMGQEVILRCVPISNHLYFYWYRQILGQKVEFLVSFYNNEISEKSEIFDDQFSVERPDGSNFTLKIRSTKLEDSAMYFCASSELAGRNSEQYFGPGTRLTVT.

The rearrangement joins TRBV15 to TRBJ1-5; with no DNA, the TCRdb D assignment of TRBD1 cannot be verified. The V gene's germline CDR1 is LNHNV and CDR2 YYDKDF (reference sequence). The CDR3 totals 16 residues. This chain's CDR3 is CATSRDRTGRVQPQHF.

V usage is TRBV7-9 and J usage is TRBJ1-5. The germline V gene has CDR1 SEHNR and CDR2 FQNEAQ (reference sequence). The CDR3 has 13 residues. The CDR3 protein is CASSFGSNQPQHF.

The CDR3 region is CASSPQGAKSPLHF. The rearrangement links TRBV7-8 to TRBJ1-6; the D gene TCRdb calls, TRBD1, cannot be checked with no DNA. CDR3 length equals 14 residues. Germline V gene lookup returns CDR1 SGHVS and CDR2 FQNEAQ.

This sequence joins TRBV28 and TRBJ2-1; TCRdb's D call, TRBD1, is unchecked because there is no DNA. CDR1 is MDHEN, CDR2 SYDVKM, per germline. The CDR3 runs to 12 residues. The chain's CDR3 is CASRTGQGFEFF.

CDR3 in amino acids: CASSYSGPVIYEQYF. The chain combines TRBV6-2 or TRBV6-3 with TRBJ2-7. CDR3 length: 15 residues. Germline V gene data show CDR1 as MNHEY and CDR2 as SVGEGT.

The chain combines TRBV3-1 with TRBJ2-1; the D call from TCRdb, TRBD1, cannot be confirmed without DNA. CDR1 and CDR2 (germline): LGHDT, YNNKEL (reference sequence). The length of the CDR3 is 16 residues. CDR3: CASSQDRTGGYNEQFF.